This T cell receptor (beta chain) appears in the sequencing data of a study of tissue T cells after allogeneic stem cell transplantation. This clone has more than one count but fewer than ten. Mouse gene names and germline throughout. The observed sequence ends 1 residue before the CDR3 terminus, with the missing tail filled in from the germline J gene. This same CDR3 is encoded by further DNA sequences in the sample. Assay: immunoSEQ multiplex PCR; the TCRdb copy retains only in-frame clones and omits some. The repertoire holds approximately 7,500 clones, approximately 40% seen once, with 5% to 7% in the top ten. Germline values: CDR1 KGHPV, CDR2 FQNQEV (reference sequence). This CDR3 has 13 residues. V was pared by 2 bases and J by 2 bases, with 6 bases between. Described time point: mouse harvest day 14 after allogeneic transplant. Each mouse received 10^7 T-cell-depleted marrow cells plus 10^6 splenic CD5+ T cells by tail vein.

J is TRBJ1-2 and V is TRBV26; maybe TRBD1 (6 bases). This TCR was sampled from a female BALB/c mouse given C57BL/6 T cells with graft-versus-host disease after an allogeneic hematopoietic cell transplant. The specimen sequenced was skin. Incomplete CDR3 DNA: TGTGCCAGCAGTCTGGGACAGAACTCCGACTACACC. Translated, it gives CASSLGQNSDYT. The full CDR3 protein reads CASSLGQNSDYTF.